This T cell receptor (beta chain) originates from a study of T cell changes during pregnancy in multiple sclerosis. Data came from immunoSEQ multiplex PCR; TCRdb stores just in-frame clones and leaves some out. The table lists some 64,000 clones, around 90% of them singletons. The length of the CDR3 is 16 residues. The trim removed 3 bases at V and 5 bases at J, leaving 12 bases unmatched. The chain combines TRBV5-3 with TRBJ2-7; 9 bases agree with TRBD2. TRBV5-3 is an ORF, with its function uncertain. The input for sequencing was peripheral blood, taken in the second trimester of pregnancy. The sequence came from a female donor in good health, enrolled as a control in a pregnancy study. CDR3 in amino acids: CARSCPAGGGSHEQYF. In DNA, the CDR3 is TGTGCCAGAAGCTGCCCAGCGGGGGGAGGATCCCACGAGCAGTACTTC.